This record looks at one T cell receptor beta chain sequence and its context. The antigen is undetermined. The table came from immunoSEQ multiplex PCR; TCRdb's copy has only in-frame clones and leaves some out. The sample lists roughly 1.5 million clones; around 98% were seen once. The sample comes from a study of shared clonotypes between healthy human individuals. Study conclusions and caveats: Only blood was sampled, and tissue TCR repertoires likely differ from blood ones.

With V trimmed by 6 bases and J by 4 bases, 5 bases remained unmatched. The CDR3 covers 14 residues. Germline lookup yields CDR1 SGHAT and CDR2 FQNNGV. The chain employs TRBV11-2 and TRBJ2-1; 8 nucleotides line up with TRBD2. Sequenced: naive CD4+ T cells sorted from blood. The subset: CD45RA+ positively selected. The sequence was obtained from a young man in good health. CDR3 sequence (DNA): TGTGCCAGCAGAGGACTAGCCGATTACAATGAGCAGTTCTTC. Translated: CASRGLADYNEQFF. Looking up the rest from reference TRBV11-2 and TRBJ2-1 gives the full variable domain: EAGVAQSPRYKIIEKRQSVAFWCNPISGHATLYWYQQILGQGPKLLIQFQNNGVVDDSQLPKDRFSAERLKGVDSTLKIQPAKLEDSAVYLCASRGLADYNEQFFGPGTRLTVL.